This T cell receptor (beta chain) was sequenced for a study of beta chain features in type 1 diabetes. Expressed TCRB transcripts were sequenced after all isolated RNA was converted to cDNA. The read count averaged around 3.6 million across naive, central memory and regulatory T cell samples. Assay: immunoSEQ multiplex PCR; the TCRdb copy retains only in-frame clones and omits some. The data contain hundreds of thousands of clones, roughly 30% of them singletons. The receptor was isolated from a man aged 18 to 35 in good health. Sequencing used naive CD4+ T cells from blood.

Written as DNA, the CDR3 is TGTGCCAGCAGCTCCCGGACTAGCGGGAGACGGTACTTC. Amino acid sequence: CASSSRTSGRRYF. The rearrangement uses TRBV7-2 and TRBJ2-7, with 13 bases lining up with TRBD2. V dropped 4 bases and J dropped 12; count of bases not matched to a gene: 6. Germline lookup yields CDR1 SGHTA and CDR2 FQGNSA. CDR3 length: 13 amino acids.